The entry below gives a single TCR beta chain sequence along with its context. Its antigen is currently unknown. This sample is drawn from a study of cytomegalovirus exposure and HLA in healthy donors. Study-level findings and limits: Later analysis suggested most CMV-associated TCR beta chains were HLA-restricted. According to the study, 180 or so TCR beta chains were cytomegalovirus-associated. Donor immune exposure was known only as CMV serostatus.

PCR used 60 Vbeta primers and 13 Jbeta primers. Study processing details: An analysis performed later counted around 86 million unique TCR beta chains (approximately 10 million of them shared). TCRdb's copy holds only in-frame clones and misses some; the assay was immunoSEQ multiplex PCR. That table gives V, J and clone size, and the DNA gave D and trimming. The sample has 150,000 or so clones, around 75% seen once; the top ten hold under 2%. The TCR sequence derives from a woman aged 18-29 years in good health and CMV-seronegative. The sample consisted of PBMCs.

CDR3 DNA: TGTGCCAGCAGCCGGACAGGGGGGGTTGCAGATACGCAGTATTTT. Its translation: CASSRTGGVADTQYF. The chain is built from TRBV7-9 and TRBJ2-3; 10 bases line up with TRBD1. The CDR3 sequence is 15 residues long. The J segment lost 4 bases and the V segment lost 5 bases, leaving 6 bases of the junction unmatched. Germline lookup yields CDR1 SEHNR and CDR2 FQNEAQ (reference sequence). Complete variable domain (other parts from reference TRBV7-9 and TRBJ2-3): DTGVSQNPRHKITKRGQNVTFRCDPISEHNRLYWYRQTLGQGPEFLTYFQNEAQLEKSRLLSDRFSAERPKGSFSTLEIQRTEQGDSAMYLCASSRTGGVADTQYFGPGTRLTVL.